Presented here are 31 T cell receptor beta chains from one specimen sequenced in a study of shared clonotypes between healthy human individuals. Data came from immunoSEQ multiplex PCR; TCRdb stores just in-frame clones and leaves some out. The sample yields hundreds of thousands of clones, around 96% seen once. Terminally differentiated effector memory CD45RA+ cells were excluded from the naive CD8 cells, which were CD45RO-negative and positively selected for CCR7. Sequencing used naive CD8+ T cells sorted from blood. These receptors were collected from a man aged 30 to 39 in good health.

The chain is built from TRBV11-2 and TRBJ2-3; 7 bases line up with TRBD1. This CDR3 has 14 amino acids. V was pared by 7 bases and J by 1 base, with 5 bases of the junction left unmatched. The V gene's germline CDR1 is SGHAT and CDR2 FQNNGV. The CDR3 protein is CASNVGGGTDTQYF. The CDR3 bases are TGTGCCAGCAACGTAGGGGGCGGCACAGATACGCAGTATTTT.

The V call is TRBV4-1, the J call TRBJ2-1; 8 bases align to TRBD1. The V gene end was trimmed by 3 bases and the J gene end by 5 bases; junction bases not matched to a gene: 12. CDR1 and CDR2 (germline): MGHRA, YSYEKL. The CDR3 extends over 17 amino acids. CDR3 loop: CASSHDAPGQANNEQFF. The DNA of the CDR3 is TGCGCCAGCAGCCACGACGCTCCGGGACAGGCCAACAATGAGCAGTTCTTC.

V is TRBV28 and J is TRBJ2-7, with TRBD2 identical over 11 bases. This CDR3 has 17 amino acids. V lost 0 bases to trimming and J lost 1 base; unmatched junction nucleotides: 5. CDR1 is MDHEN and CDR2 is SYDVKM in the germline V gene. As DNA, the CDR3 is TGTGCCAGCAGTTTATGGGCCGGGACTAGCGGATCCTACGAGCAGTACTTC. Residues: CASSLWAGTSGSYEQYF.

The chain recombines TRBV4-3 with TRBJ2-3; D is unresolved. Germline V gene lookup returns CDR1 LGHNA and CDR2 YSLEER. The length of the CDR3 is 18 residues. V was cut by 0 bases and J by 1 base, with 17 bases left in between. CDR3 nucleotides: TGCGCCAGCAGCCAAGAGCTTACTTATAGTTTGGGCACAGATACGCAGTATTTT. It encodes CASSQELTYSLGTDTQYF.

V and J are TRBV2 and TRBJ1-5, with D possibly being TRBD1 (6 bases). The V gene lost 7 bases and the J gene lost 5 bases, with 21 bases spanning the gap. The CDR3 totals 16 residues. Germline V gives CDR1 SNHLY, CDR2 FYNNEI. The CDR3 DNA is TGTGCCAGCACCGAAAGCCGGGGGCGATGGGATCAGCCCCAGCATTTT. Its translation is CASTESRGRWDQPQHF.

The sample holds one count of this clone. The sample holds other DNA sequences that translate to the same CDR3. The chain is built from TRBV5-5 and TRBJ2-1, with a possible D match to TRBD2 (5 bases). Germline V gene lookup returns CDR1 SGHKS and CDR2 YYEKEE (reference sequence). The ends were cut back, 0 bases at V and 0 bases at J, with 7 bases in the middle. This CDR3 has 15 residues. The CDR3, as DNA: TGTGCCAGCAGCTTGGGACTAAGCTCCTACAATGAGCAGTTCTTC. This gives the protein CASSLGLSSYNEQFF.

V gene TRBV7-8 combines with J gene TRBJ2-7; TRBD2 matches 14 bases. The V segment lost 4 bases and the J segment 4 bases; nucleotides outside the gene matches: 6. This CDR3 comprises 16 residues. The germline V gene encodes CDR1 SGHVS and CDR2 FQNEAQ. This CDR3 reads CASSSRTSGRRYEQYF. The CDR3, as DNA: TGTGCCAGCAGCTCCAGGACTAGCGGGAGGAGGTACGAGCAGTACTTC.

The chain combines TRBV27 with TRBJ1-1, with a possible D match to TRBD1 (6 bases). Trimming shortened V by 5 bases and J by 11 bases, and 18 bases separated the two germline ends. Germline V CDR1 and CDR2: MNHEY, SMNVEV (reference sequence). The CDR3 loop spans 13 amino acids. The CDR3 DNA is TGTGCCAGCAGTCCCCGATTAAACAGGGAGGCTTTCTTT. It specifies CASSPRLNREAFF.

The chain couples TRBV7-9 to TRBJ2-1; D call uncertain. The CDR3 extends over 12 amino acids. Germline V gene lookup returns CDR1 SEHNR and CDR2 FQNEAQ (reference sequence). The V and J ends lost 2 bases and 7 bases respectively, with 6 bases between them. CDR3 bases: TGTGCCAGCAGCTTATTTGGAAATGAGCAGTTCTTC. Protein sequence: CASSLFGNEQFF.

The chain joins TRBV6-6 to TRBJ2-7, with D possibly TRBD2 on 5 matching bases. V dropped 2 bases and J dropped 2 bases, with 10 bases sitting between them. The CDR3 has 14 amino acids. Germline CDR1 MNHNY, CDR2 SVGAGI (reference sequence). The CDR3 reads CASSYGAEAYEQYF. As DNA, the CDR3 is TGTGCCAGCAGTTACGGAGCGGAGGCCTACGAGCAGTACTTC.

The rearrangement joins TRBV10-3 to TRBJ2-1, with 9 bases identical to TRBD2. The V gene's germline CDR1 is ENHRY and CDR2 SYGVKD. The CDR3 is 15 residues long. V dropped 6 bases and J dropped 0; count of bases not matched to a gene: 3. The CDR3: CAISTTSGSYNEQFF. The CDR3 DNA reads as TGTGCCATCAGCACGACTAGCGGCTCCTACAATGAGCAGTTCTTC.

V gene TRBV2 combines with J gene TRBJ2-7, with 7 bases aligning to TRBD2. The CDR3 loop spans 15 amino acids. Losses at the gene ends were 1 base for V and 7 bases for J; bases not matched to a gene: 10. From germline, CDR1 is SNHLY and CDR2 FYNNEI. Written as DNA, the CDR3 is TGTGCCAGCAGTGAAGAGGTTGGGAGGGCCGGAGAGCAGTACTTC. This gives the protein CASSEEVGRAGEQYF.

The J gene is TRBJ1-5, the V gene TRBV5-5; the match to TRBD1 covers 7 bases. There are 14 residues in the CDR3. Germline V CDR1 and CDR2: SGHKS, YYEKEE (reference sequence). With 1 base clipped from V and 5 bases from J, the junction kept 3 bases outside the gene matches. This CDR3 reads CASSLPQGDQPQHF. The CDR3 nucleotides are TGTGCCAGCAGCTTGCCGCAGGGGGATCAGCCCCAGCATTTT.

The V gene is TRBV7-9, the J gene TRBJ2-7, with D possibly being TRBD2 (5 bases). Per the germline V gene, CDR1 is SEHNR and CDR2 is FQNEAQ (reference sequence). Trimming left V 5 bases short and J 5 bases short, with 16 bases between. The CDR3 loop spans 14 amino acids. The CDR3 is CASSGLGEGNEQYF. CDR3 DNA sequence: TGTGCCAGCAGCGGACTGGGAGAGGGCAACGAGCAGTACTTC.

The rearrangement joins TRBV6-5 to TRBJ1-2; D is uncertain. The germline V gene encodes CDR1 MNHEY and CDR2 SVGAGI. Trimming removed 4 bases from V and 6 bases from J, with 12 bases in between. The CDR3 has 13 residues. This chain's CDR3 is CASSLSLADGYTF. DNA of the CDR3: TGTGCCAGCAGTTTGTCGTTAGCTGATGGCTACACCTTC.

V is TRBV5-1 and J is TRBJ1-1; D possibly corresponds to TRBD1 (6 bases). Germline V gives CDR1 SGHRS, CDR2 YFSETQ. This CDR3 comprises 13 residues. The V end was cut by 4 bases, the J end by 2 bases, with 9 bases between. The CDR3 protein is CASSGQTNTEAFF. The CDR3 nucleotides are TGCGCCAGCAGCGGACAGACAAACACTGAAGCTTTCTTT.

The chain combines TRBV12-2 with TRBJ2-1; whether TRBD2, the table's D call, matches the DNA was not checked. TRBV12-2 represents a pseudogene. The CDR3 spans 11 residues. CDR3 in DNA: TGTGCAAGGCGGGATTACAATGAGCAGTTCTTC. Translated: CARRDYNEQFF.

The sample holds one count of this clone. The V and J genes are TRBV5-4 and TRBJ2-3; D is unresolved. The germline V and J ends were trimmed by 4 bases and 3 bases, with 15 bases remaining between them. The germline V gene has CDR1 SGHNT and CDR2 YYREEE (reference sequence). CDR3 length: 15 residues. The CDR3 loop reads CASSPLNDPTDTQYF. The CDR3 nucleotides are TGTGCCAGCAGCCCCTTGAACGATCCTACAGATACGCAGTATTTT.

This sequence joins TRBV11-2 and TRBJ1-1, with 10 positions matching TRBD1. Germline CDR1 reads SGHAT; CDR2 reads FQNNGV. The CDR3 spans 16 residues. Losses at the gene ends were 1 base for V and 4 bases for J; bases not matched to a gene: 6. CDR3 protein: CASSLVNRDRGTEAFF. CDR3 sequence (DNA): TGTGCCAGCAGCTTAGTGAACCGGGACAGGGGCACTGAAGCTTTCTTT.

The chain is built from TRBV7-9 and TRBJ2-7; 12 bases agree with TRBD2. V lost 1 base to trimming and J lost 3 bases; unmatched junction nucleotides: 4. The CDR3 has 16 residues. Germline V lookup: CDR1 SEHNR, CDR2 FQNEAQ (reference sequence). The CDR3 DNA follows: TGTGCCAGCAGCTTAGGGACTAGCGGGGCAGACTACGAGCAGTACTTC. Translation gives CASSLGTSGADYEQYF.

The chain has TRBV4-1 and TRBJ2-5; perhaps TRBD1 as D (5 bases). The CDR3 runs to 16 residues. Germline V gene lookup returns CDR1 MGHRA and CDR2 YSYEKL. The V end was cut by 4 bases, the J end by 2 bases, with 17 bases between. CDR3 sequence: CASSPTDSSPQETQYF. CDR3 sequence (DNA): TGCGCCAGCAGCCCCACCGACAGTTCGCCGCAAGAGACCCAGTACTTC.

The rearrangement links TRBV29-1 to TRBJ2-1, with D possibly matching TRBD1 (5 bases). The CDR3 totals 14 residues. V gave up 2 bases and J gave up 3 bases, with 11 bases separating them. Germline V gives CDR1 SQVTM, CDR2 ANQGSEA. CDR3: CSVEIQDRYNEQFF. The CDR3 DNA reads TGCAGCGTTGAAATACAGGACCGCTACAATGAGCAGTTCTTC.

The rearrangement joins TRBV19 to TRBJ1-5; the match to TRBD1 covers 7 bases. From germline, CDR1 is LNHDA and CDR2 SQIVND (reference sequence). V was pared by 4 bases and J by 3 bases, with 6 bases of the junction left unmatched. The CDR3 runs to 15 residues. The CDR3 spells CASSTTTGLNQPQHF. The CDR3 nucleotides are TGTGCCAGTAGTACCACGACAGGGCTCAATCAGCCCCAGCATTTT.

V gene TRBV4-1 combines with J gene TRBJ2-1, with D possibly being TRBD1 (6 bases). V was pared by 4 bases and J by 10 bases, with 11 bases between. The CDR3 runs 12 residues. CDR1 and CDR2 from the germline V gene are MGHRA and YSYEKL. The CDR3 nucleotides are TGCGCCAGCAGCCCAGGGGTACAGGAGCAGTTCTTC. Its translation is CASSPGVQEQFF.

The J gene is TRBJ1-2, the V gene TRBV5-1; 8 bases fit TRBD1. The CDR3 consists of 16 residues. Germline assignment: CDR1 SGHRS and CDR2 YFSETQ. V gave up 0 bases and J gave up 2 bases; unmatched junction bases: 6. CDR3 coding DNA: TGCGCCAGCAGCTTGGGTTTCGACAGGGGCAACTATGGCTACACCTTC. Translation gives CASSLGFDRGNYGYTF.

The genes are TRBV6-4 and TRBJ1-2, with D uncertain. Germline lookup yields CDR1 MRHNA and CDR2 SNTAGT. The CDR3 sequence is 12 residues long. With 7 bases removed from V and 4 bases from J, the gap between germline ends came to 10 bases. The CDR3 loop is CASIPRSYGYTF. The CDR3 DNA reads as TGTGCCAGCATACCCAGAAGCTATGGCTACACCTTC.

The CDR3 reads CASSPGLAGGSDTQYF. The DNA for the CDR3 is TGTGCCAGCTCACCTGGACTAGCGGGAGGGTCAGATACGCAGTATTTT. J is TRBJ2-3 and V is TRBV18, with 15 bases fitting TRBD2. The V segment lost 3 bases and the J segment 4 bases; nucleotides outside the gene matches: 2. Germline lookup yields CDR1 KGHSH and CDR2 LQKENI. This CDR3 region has 16 residues.

Here the CDR3 reads CAIEVNSQYEQYF. CDR3 nucleotide sequence: TGTGCCATCGAGGTAAACAGCCAATACGAGCAGTACTTC. The J gene is TRBJ2-7, the V gene TRBV10-3; D ambiguous. CDR1 and CDR2 from the germline V gene are ENHRY and SYGVKD. The CDR3 has 13 amino acids. Deletions cut 8 bases from V and 4 bases from J, with 15 bases between.

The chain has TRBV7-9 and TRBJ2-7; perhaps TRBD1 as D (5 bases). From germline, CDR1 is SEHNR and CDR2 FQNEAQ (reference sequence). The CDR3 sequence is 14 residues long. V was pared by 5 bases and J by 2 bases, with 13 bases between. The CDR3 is CASSPRQTPYEQYF. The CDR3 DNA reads TGTGCCAGCAGCCCGCGACAGACCCCCTACGAGCAGTACTTC.

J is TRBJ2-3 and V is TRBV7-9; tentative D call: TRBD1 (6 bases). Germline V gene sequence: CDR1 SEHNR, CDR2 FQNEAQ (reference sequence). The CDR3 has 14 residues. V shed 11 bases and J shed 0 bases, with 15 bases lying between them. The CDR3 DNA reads TGTGCCCCAAAGGGGGTCACTAGCACAGATACGCAGTATTTT. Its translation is CAPKGVTSTDTQYF.

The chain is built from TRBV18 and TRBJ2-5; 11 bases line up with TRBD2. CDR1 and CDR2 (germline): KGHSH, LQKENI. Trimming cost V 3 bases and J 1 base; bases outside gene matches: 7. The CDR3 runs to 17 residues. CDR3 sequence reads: CASSPTSGTSGQETQYF. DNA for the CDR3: TGTGCCAGCTCACCGACGTCCGGGACTAGCGGCCAAGAGACCCAGTACTTC.